What follows describes a single T cell receptor (beta chain). Its antigen remains undetermined. One base away there is no much larger clone; base qualities are not given. The CDR3 regions of human TCRbeta chains were analyzed by immunosequencing. The authors processed their data as follows. Repertoire TCRs were matched against a reference library of SARS-CoV-2-specific TCRs generated with the MIRA antigen-specificity platform. Breadth was defined as the fraction of unique TCRs that were SARS-CoV-2-associated. Depth was defined as the fraction of total T cells that were SARS-CoV-2-associated. Using the MIRA data, every spike-specific TCR was mapped to the spike region that the TCR reacted to and assigned to either a CD4 or a CD8 class. Log10-transformed breadth and depth values were compared by one-way ANOVA with Sidak's multiple comparisons tests. TCRdb stores this immuneACCESS table with in-frame sequences only. Part of the clones is absent; in the studies checked, under half of the shortfall reflects unresolved V genes, and no reason is known for the rest. Clonal size and the V and J genes are those of that table, whereas D and trimming came from the DNA. This sample lists roughly 99,000 clones; around nine tenths were detected once. About 6.6% of the sample is taken by the ten largest.

The cysteine opens and the phenylalanine closes a CDR3 of 19 amino acids. Of all the DNA, just the CDR3 is kept, 57 bases in frame from base 1. Taken from the germline V gene, the CDR1 and CDR2 loops are MDHEN and SYDVKM. V loses 6 bases, J loses 0 bases, and the germline ends lie 24 bases apart. This sample is part of a study of T cell responses to AZD1222 COVID-19 vaccine (dated by TCRdb to the early 2020s). Looking at the study overall: TCR sequencing was performed for more than 230 trial participants, of whom some 200 were given two doses of AZD1222 and some 26 were given two doses of MenACWY control vaccine. Enrollment into the trials was organized by age into subgroups of 18-55, 56-69 and 70-plus years, and those subgroups contained about 160, 30 and 59 TCR-sequenced participants, respectively. The paper's findings and limits, for the study overall: Reportedly, almost half of the unique spike-specific TCRs recognized epitopes lying outside the regions that are mutated in the B.1.351 and B.1.1.7 variants. Because no day 14 peak-response samples were available, the repertoires could be characterized only after the peak T cell response. Most participants were white British and females outnumbered males, and the authors suggested that clonal diversity may have been underestimated. The 56-69-year group was small, and its depth increase did not reach significance, likely because of low power. Conclusions about previously exposed vaccinees are limited, since just a handful of AZD1222 recipients were seropositive for SARS-CoV-2 at baseline. The vaccine-associated CD4 TCRs covered the entire spike protein, and the dominant responses fell in regions 160-218 and 743-854. Spike-specific TCR breadth and depth rose significantly after two AZD1222 doses compared with day 0 and with MenACWY recipients.

The sample's time point label, in plain terms: about 28 days (+/-7) after the second vaccine dose. AZD1222 recipients with second doses at about 4 weeks or about 12 weeks were pooled, because spike-specific TCR depth and breadth did not differ between schedules. Vaccinee samples came from UK trials COV001 and COV002, including a single-blind randomized controlled phase 2/3 trial of AZD1222 (ChAdOx1 nCoV-19) in healthy adults. For TCRbeta chain sequencing, PBMC samples were collected from trial participants at day 0 and at day 28 after the second dose. Recombination joined TRBV28 with TRBJ2-1; the D gene is perhaps TRBD1, on 6 matching bases. The material was peripheral blood, obtained 28 days after the second AZD1222 dose. This sequence was found in an adult who received the AZD1222 COVID-19 vaccine. The DNA reads as follows: TGTGCCAGCAGCTCTACCTTCACCGTGGGGGCCAGCTCCTACAATGAGCAGTTCTTC. Its protein is CASSSTFTVGASSYNEQFF.